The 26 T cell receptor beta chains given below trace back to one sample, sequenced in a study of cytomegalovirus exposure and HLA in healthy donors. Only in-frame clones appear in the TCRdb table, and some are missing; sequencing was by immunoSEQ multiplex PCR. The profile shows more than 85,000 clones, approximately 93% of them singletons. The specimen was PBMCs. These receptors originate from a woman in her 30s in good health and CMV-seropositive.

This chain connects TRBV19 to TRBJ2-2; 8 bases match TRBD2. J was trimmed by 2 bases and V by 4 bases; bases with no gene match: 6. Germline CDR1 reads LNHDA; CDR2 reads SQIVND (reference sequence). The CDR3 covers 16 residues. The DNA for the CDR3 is TGTGCCAGTAGTAGAGTAGCGGGGCCCAACACCGGGGAGCTGTTTTTT. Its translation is CASSRVAGPNTGELFF. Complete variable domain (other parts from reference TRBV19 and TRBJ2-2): DGGITQSPKYLFRKEGQNVTLSCEQNLNHDAMYWYRQDPGQGLRLIYYSQIVNDFQKGDIAEGYSVSREKKESFPLTVTSAQKNPTAFYLCASSRVAGPNTGELFFGEGSRLTVL.

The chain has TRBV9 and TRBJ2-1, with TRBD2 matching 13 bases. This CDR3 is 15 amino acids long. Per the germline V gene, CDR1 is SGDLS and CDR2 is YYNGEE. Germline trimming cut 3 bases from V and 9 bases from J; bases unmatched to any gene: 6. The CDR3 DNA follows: TGTGCCAGCAGCGGTGGACTAGCGGGAGCCGGTGAGCAGTTCTTC. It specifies CASSGGLAGAGEQFF.

The CDR3 DNA reads TGTGCCAGCAACTATCAGCCCCAGCATTTT. Residues: CASNYQPQHF. The chain recombines TRBV28 with TRBJ1-5; no clear D. V was trimmed by 7 bases and J by 5 bases, leaving 3 bases between them. This CDR3 has 10 residues. Germline V CDR1 and CDR2: MDHEN, SYDVKM.

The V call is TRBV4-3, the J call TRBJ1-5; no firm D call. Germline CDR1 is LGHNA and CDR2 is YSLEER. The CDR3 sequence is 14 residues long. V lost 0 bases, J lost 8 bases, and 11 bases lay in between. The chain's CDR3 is CASSQDLAEKPQHF. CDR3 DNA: TGCGCCAGCAGCCAAGATTTAGCAGAGAAGCCCCAGCATTTT.

The DNA for the CDR3 is TGTGCCAGCAGCTGGTCTAGCGGGAGGGCCACCGGGGAGCTGTTTTTT. This translates into CASSWSSGRATGELFF. The V call is TRBV7-9, the J call TRBJ2-2, with 12 bases matching TRBD2. Per the germline V gene, CDR1 is SEHNR and CDR2 is FQNEAQ (reference sequence). The junction had 4 bases not matched to a gene; V was cut back by 4 bases and J by 4 bases. CDR3 length: 16 amino acids.

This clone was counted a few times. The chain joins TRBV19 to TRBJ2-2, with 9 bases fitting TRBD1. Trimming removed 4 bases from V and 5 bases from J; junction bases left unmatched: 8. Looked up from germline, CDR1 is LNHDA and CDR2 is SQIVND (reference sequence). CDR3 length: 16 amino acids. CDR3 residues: CASSSPRQGVTGELFF. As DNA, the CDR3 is TGTGCCAGTAGTAGCCCCAGACAGGGGGTGACCGGGGAGCTGTTTTTT.

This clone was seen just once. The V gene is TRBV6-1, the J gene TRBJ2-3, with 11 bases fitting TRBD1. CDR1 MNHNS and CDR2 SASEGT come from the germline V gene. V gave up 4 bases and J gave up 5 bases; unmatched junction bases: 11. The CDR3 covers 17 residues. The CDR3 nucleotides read TGTGCCAGCAGTGGACGAGCCGGGACAGGGGGAAAAGATACGCAGTATTTT. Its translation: CASSGRAGTGGKDTQYF.

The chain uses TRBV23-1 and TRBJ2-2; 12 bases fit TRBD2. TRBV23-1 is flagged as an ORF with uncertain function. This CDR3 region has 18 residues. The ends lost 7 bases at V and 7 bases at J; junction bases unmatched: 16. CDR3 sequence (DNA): TGCGCCAGCAACCACCTAGCGGGAGGGCCGAGGAGATACGGGGAGCTGTTTTTT. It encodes CASNHLAGGPRRYGELFF.

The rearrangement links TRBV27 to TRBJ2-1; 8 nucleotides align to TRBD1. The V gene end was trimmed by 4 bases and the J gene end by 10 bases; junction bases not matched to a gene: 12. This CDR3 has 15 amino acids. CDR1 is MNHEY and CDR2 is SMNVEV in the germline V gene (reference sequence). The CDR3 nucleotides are TGTGCCAGCAGTTCCCCCGGGACAGGTGTTATCGAGCAGTTCTTC. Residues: CASSSPGTGVIEQFF.

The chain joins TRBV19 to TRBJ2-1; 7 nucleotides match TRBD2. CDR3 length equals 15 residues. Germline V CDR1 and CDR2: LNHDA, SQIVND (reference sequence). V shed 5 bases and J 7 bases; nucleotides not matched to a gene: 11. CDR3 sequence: CASSALAELRNEQFF. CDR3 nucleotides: TGTGCCAGTAGTGCCCTAGCGGAGCTACGGAATGAGCAGTTCTTC.

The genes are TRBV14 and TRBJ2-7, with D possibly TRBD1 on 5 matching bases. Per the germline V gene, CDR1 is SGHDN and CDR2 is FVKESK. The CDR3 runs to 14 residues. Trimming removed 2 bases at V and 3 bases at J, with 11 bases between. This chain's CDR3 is CASSQRGIVYEQYF. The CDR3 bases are TGTGCCAGCAGCCAAAGGGGTATAGTCTACGAGCAGTACTTC. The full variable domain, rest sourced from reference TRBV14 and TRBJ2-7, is EAGVTQFPSHSVIEKGQTVTLRCDPISGHDNLYWYRRVMGKEIKFLLHFVKESKQDESGMPNNRFLAERTGGTYSTLKVQPAELEDSGVYFCASSQRGIVYEQYFGPGTRLTVT.

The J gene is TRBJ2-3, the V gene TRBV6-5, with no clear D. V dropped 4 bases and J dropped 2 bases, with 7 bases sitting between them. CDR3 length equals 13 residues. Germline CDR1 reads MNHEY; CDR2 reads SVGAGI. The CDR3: CASSSSNTDTQYF. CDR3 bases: TGTGCCAGCAGTTCGTCTAACACAGATACGCAGTATTTT.

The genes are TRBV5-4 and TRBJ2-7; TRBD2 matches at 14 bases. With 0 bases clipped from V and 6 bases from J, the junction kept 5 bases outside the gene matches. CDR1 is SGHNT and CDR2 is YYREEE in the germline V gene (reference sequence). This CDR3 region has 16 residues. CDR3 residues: CASSLGGTSGRSEQYF. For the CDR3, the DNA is TGTGCCAGCAGCTTGGGCGGGACTAGCGGGAGATCCGAGCAGTACTTC. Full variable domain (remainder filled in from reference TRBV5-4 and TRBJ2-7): ETGVTQSPTHLIKTRGQQVTLRCSSQSGHNTVSWYQQALGQGPQFIFQYYREEENGRGNFPPRFSGLQFPNYSSELNVNALELDDSALYLCASSLGGTSGRSEQYFGPGTRLTVT.

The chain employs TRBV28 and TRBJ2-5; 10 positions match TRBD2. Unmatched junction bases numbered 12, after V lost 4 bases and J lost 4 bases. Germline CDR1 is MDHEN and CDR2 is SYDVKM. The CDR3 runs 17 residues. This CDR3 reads CASSYRTSGGLRETQYF. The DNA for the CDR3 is TGTGCCAGCAGTTACCGGACTAGCGGTGGGCTTCGAGAGACCCAGTACTTC.

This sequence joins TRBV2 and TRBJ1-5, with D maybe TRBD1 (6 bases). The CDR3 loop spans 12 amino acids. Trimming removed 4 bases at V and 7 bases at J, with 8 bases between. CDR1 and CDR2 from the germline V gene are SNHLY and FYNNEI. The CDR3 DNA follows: TGTGCCAGCAGTGCCCAGGGGCAGCCCCAGCATTTT. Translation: CASSAQGQPQHF.

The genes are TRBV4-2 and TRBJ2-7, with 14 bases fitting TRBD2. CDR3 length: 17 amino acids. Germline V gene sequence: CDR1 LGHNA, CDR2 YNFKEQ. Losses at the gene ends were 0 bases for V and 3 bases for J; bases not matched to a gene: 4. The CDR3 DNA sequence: TGTGCCAGCAGCCAAGACGGGACTAGCGGGAGCTACTACGAGCAGTACTTC. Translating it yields CASSQDGTSGSYYEQYF.

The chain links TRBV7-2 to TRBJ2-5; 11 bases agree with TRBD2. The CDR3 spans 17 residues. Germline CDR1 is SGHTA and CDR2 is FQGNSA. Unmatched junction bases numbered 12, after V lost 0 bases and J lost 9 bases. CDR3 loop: CASSLAVLAGVSRAQYF. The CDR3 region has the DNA TGTGCCAGCAGCTTAGCGGTACTAGCGGGAGTGAGTCGGGCCCAGTACTTC.

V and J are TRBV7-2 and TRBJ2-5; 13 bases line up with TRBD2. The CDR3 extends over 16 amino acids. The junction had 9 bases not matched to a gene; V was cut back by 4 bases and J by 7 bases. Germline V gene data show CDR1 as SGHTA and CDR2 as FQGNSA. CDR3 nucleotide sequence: TGTGCCAGCAGCTCGCGGACTAGCGGGAGTGGTGTGACCCAGTACTTC. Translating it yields CASSSRTSGSGVTQYF.

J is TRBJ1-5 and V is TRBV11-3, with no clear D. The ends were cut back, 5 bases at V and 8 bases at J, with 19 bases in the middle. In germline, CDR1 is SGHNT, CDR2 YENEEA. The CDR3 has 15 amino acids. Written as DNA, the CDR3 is TGTGCCAGCAGCCACCGGAGGGCAGCATTTGAGCCCCAGCATTTT. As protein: CASSHRRAAFEPQHF.

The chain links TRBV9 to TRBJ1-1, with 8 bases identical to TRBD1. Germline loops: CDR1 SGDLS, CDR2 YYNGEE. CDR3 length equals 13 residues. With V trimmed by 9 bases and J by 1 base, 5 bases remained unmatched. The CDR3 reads CATSTGANTEAFF. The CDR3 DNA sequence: TGTGCCACATCGACAGGGGCGAACACTGAAGCTTTCTTT.

The CDR3 DNA follows: TGCAGCGTGGGCCTTGGCCAGGGGCAGCCCCAGCATTTT. It specifies CSVGLGQGQPQHF. The genes are TRBV29-1 and TRBJ1-5; possible D gene TRBD1, 6 bases. The CDR3 sequence is 13 residues long. Looked up from germline, CDR1 is SQVTM and CDR2 is ANQGSEA. Deletions cut 6 bases from V and 7 bases from J, with 16 bases between.

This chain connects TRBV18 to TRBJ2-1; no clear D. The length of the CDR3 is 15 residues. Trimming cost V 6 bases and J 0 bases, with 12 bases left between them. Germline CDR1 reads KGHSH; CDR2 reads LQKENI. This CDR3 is CASSLSPHSYNEQFF. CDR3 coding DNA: TGTGCCAGCTCGCTGAGTCCCCACTCCTACAATGAGCAGTTCTTC.

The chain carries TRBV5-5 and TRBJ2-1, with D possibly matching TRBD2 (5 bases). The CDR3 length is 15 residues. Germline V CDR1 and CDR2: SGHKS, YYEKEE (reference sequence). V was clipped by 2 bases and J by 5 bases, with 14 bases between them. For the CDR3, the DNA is TGTGCCAGCAGCTTTCCCGCGGGCCTAAACAATGAGCAGTTCTTC. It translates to CASSFPAGLNNEQFF.

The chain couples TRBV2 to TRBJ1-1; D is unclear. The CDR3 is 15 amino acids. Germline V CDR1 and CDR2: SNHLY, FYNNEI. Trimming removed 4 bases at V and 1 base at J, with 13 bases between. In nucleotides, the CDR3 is TGTGCCAGCAGTGGTCCTCTAGGAGAGAACACTGAAGCTTTCTTT. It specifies CASSGPLGENTEAFF.

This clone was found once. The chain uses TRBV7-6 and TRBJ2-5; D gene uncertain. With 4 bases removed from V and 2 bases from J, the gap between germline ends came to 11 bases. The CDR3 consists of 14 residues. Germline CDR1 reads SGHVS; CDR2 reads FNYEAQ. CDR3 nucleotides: TGTGCCAGCAGCTCAAACCCCGGTCAAGAGACCCAGTACTTC. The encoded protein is CASSSNPGQETQYF.

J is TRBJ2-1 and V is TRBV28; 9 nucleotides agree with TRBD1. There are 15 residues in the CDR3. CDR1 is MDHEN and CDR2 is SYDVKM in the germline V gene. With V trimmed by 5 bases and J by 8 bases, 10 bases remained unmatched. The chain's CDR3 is CASSVDRGRLYEQFF. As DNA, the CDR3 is TGTGCCAGCAGTGTGGACAGGGGAAGGTTGTATGAGCAGTTCTTC.